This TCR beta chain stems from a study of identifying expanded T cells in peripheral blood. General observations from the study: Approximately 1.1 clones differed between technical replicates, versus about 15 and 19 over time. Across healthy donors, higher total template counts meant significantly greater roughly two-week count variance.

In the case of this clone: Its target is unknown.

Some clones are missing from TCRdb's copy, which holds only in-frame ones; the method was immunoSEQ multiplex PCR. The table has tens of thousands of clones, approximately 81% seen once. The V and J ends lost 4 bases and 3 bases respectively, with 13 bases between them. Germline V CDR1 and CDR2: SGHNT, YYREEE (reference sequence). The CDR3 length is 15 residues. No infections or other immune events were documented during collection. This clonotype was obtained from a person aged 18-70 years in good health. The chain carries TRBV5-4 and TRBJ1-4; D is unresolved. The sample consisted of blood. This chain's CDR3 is CASSGQKGANEKLFF. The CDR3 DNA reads TGTGCCAGCAGCGGTCAGAAGGGAGCTAATGAAAAACTGTTTTTT.